The T cell receptor beta chain described here comes from a study of T cell responses to AZD1222 COVID-19 vaccine. Study-level points and caveats: Spike-wide coverage was observed for vaccine-associated CD4 TCRs, with dominant responses at 160-218 and 743-854.

The method was immunoSEQ multiplex PCR; TCRdb's version includes in-frame clones alone and lacks a portion of them. Among about 85,000 clones listed, 80% to 95% were seen once. This clone was observed a single time. Its antigen remains unknown. The germline V and J ends were trimmed by 2 bases and 0 bases, with 16 bases remaining between them. Germline CDR1 reads SGHVS; CDR2 reads FNYEAQ. This CDR3 has 18 amino acids. Both about-4-week and about-12-week second-dose recipients were combined. The sequencing used peripheral blood, collected 28 days after the second AZD1222 dose. This sequence was found in an adult who received the AZD1222 COVID-19 vaccine. This chain uses TRBV7-6 with TRBJ1-4; D is unclear. CDR3 sequence: CASSLTRPWRATNEKLFF. DNA for the CDR3: TGTGCCAGCAGCTTAACCAGACCGTGGAGGGCAACTAATGAAAAACTGTTTTTT.